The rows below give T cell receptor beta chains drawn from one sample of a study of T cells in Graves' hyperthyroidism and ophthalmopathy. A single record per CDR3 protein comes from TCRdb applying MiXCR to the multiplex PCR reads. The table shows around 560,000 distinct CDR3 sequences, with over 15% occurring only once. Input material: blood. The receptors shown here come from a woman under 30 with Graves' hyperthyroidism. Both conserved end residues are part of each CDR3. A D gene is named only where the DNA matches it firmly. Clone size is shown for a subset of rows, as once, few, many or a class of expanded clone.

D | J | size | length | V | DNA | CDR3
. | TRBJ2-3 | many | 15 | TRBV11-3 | TGTGCCAGCAGCACCGAGCTGGGCCCCACAGATACGCAGTATTTT | CASSTELGPTDTQYF
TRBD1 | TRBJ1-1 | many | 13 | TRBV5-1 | TGCGCCAGCAGTATCGCAGGGGGCACTGAAGCTTTCTTT | CASSIAGGTEAFF
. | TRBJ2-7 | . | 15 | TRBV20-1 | TGCAGTGCTAGCGTCGTCGGAACAAACGACTACGAGCAGTACTTC | CSASVVGTNDYEQYF
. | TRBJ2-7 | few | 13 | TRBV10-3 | TGTGCCATCAGTGGGGACCGAGGCGACGAGCAGTACTTC | CAISGDRGDEQYF
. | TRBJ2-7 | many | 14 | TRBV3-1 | TGTGCCAGCAGCCGGAGCGGACAAACCTACGAGCAGTACTTC | CASSRSGQTYEQYF
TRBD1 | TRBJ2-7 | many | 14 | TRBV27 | TGTGCCAGCAGTTCCGACAGGGGGCTCCTTGGGCAGTACTTC | CASSSDRGLLGQYF
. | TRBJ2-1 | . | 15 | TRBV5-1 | TGCGCCAGCAGCTTGGTCCAATCGCGGGGCGGCGAGCAGTTCTTC | CASSLVQSRGGEQFF
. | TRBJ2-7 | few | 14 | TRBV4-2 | TGTGCCAGCAGCCAACCTTTGGGCTCCTACGAGCAGTACTTC | CASSQPLGSYEQYF
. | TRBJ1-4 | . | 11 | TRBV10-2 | TGCGCCAGCAGCCTGCATGAAAAACTGTTTTTT | CASSLHEKLFF
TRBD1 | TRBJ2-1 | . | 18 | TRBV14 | TGTGCCAGCAGCCAAGTTGGGTGGGACAGGAACCCGGGGGATGAGCAGTTCTTC | CASSQVGWDRNPGDEQFF
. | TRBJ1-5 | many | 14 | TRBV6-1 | TGTGCCAGCAGTTTCACAAAAGCCAGGCAGCCCCAGCATTTT | CASSFTKARQPQHF
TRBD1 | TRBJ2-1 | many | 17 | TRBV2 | TGTGCCAGCAGTGAGCCCTACCCGGGACAGGGGTACAATGAGCAGTTCTTC | CASSEPYPGQGYNEQFF
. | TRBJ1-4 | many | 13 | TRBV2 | TGTGCCAGCAACTGGGCAACTAATGAAAAACTGTTTTTT | CASNWATNEKLFF
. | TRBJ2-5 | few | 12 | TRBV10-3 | TGTGCCATCAGAGGGACCAGCGAGACCCAGTACTTC | CAIRGTSETQYF
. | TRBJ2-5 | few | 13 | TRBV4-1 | TGCGCCAGCAGCCAGGCACCGAGTTTTCTGCGTTACTTC | CASSQAPSFLRYF
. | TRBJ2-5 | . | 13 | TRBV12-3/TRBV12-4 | TGTGCCAGCAGTCGGGGCCCTCCGGAGACCCAGTACTTC | CASSRGPPETQYF
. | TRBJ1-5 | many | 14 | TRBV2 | TGTGCCAGCAGCAGGACAGATAGCAATCAGCCCCAGCATTTT | CASSRTDSNQPQHF
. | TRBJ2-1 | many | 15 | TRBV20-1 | TGCAGTGCTAGTACTGGCGGGATGATATACAATGAGCAGTTCTTC | CSASTGGMIYNEQFF
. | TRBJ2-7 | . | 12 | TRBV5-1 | TGCGCCAGCAGCCAAAGCTCCTACGAGCAGCACTTC | CASSQSSYEQHF
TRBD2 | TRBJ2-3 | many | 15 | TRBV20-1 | TGCAGTGCTAGAGATCGCCTAGCGGGAGGTTATACGCAGTATTTT | CSARDRLAGGYTQYF
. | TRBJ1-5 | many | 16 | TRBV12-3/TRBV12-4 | TGTGCCAGCAGTGTACAGGTAGGGGCCTCATCCCAGCCCCAGCATTTT | CASSVQVGASSQPQHF
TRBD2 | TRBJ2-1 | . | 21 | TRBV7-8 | TGTGCCAGCAGCTTCCCCCCCCACTTGGCGGGAGGTTCGGTGAACTTCAATGAGCAGTTCTTC | CASSFPPHLAGGSVNFNEQFF
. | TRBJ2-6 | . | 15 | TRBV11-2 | TGCGCCAGCAGCCAAGTAGGTGCTGGGGCCAACGTCCTGACTTTC | CASSQVGAGANVLTF
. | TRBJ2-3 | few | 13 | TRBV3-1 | TGTGCCAGCAGTTCAGCGGTCACAGATACGCAGTATTTT | CASSSAVTDTQYF
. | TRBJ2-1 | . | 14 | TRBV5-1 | TGCGCCAGCAGTGGGGGGAGCCCTCTCAATGAGCAGTTCTTC | CASSGGSPLNEQFF